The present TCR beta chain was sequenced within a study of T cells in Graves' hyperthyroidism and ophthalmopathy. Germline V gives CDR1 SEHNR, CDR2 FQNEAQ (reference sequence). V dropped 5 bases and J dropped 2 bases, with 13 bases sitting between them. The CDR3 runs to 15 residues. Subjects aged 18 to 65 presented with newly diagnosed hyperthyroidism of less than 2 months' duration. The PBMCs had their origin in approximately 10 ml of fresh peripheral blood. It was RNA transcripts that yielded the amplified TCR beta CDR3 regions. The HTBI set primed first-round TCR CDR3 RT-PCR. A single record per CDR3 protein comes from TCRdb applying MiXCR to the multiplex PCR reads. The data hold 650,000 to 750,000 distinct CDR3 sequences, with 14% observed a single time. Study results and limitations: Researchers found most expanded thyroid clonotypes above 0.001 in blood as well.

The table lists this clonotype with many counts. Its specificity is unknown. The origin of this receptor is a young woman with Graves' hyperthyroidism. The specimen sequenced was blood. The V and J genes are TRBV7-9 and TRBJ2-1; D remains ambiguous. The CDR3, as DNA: TGTGCCAGCAGCACAGAGAGGTCCCCCTACAATGAGCAGTTCTTC. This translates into CASSTERSPYNEQFF.